One and the same sample provided the 18 T cell receptor beta chains below, sequenced in a study of identical twins. MiXCR, run by TCRdb on the 5' RACE reads, gives a single entry per CDR3 protein. The profile shows approximately 530,000 distinct CDR3 sequences, about a fifth of them singletons. This sample was shared with a second study, whose subject was yellow fever vaccine responses in identical twins.

The source material was CD4+ T cells sorted from blood. The receptors derive from a woman aged 18-29 years in good health.

V and J are TRBV11-2 and TRBJ1-6; TRBD1 matches at 9 bases. CDR1 and CDR2 from the germline V gene are SGHAT and FQNNGV. Germline trimming cut 5 bases from V and 9 bases from J; bases unmatched to any gene: 8. This CDR3 comprises 15 residues. Here the CDR3 reads CASSARDRVPSPLHF. The CDR3 DNA follows: TGTGCCAGCAGCGCCCGGGACAGGGTTCCTTCACCCCTCCACTTT.

The chain couples TRBV9 to TRBJ2-6, with D possibly TRBD2 on 5 matching bases. This CDR3 has 15 amino acids. V gave up 3 bases and J gave up 2 bases, with 9 bases separating them. From germline, CDR1 is SGDLS and CDR2 YYNGEE. CDR3 in DNA: TGTGCCAGCAGCGCCGCGAGGGCTGGGGCCAACGTCCTGACTTTC. Its translation is CASSAARAGANVLTF.

The chain joins TRBV20-1 to TRBJ2-2; 8 nucleotides align to TRBD1. The germline CDR1 and CDR2 sequences are DFQATT and SNEGSKA (reference sequence). The CDR3 has 14 residues. Unmatched junction bases numbered 4, after V lost 6 bases and J lost 1 base. The CDR3 region is CSASGQVNTGELFF. In DNA, the CDR3 is TGCAGTGCATCGGGACAGGTGAACACCGGGGAGCTGTTTTTT.

This clonotype was seen at least ten times. This chain links TRBV14 with TRBJ1-1; tentative D call: TRBD1 (6 bases). The CDR3 contains 14 residues. Germline V gene data show CDR1 as SGHDN and CDR2 as FVKESK. V lost 1 base and J lost 5, with 11 bases in between. The CDR3 DNA reads as TGTGCCAGCAGCCAAGGGGGGGGCTGGACTGAAGCTTTCTTT. Protein sequence: CASSQGGGWTEAFF.

This clonotype came up a few times. This chain connects TRBV5-1 to TRBJ2-7, with 9 bases aligning to TRBD2. V shed 4 bases and J 3 bases; nucleotides not matched to a gene: 8. This CDR3 has 15 residues. Germline lookup yields CDR1 SGHRS and CDR2 YFSETQ. CDR3 residues: CASSPYSGSGYEQYF. The CDR3 bases are TGCGCCAGCAGCCCCTATAGCGGGAGTGGCTACGAGCAGTACTTC.

This clonotype has ten or more counts. The rearrangement joins TRBV5-1 to TRBJ2-2; D might be TRBD1 or TRBD2, each matching 6 bases. Germline CDR1 and CDR2: SGHRS and YFSETQ. V lost 5 bases to trimming and J lost 4 bases, with 18 bases between them. This CDR3 comprises 16 residues. This chain's CDR3 is CASSMRGAQGTGELFF. Written as DNA, the CDR3 is TGCGCCAGCAGTATGAGGGGGGCGCAGGGCACCGGGGAGCTGTTTTTT.

The genes are TRBV20-1 and TRBJ1-4; D ambiguous. The ends were cut back, 3 bases at V and 11 bases at J, with 13 bases in the middle. Germline loops: CDR1 DFQATT, CDR2 SNEGSKA (reference sequence). The CDR3 runs to 12 residues. CDR3 region: CSASSGRDKLFF. CDR3 DNA: TGCAGTGCTAGTTCCGGTCGGGATAAACTGTTTTTT.

This clonotype was counted between two and nine times. The chain has TRBV9 and TRBJ2-3; 9 nucleotides line up with TRBD2. The germline V gene encodes CDR1 SGDLS and CDR2 YYNGEE. The CDR3 loop spans 15 amino acids. V lost 4 bases and J lost 5; bases outside the gene matches: 8. The CDR3 sequence: CASSISGSVGDTQYF. CDR3 in DNA: TGTGCCAGCAGCATTAGCGGGAGCGTTGGAGATACGCAGTATTTT.

This clonotype was picked up a small number of times. The chain recombines TRBV4-2 with TRBJ2-7; 7 nucleotides align to TRBD2. J gave up 3 bases and V 1 base, and 3 bases lay outside the gene matches. Per germline, CDR1 LGHNA and CDR2 YNFKEQ. CDR3 length: 14 amino acids. The CDR3 sequence is CASSQGAGVYEQYF. CDR3 nucleotide sequence: TGTGCCAGCAGCCAAGGGGCGGGAGTCTACGAGCAGTACTTC.

The V gene is TRBV5-1, the J gene TRBJ2-5; D remains ambiguous. This CDR3 has 15 residues. V lost 1 base to trimming and J lost 7 bases, with 17 bases between them. Germline V CDR1 and CDR2: SGHRS, YFSETQ. CDR3 in amino acids: CASSLRSSPYGTQYF. In DNA, the CDR3 is TGCGCCAGCAGCTTGCGTAGCAGCCCCTACGGGACCCAGTACTTC.

The chain employs TRBV11-2 and TRBJ1-1, with a weak D call TRBD1 (6 bases). Germline CDR1 reads SGHAT; CDR2 reads FQNNGV. The CDR3 covers 15 residues. V was shortened by 5 bases and J by 6 bases, with 19 bases between the two germline ends. CDR3 nucleotides: TGTGCCAGCAGCCCGGGGGCAGGGGCGAAGGCTGAAGCTTTCTTT. Its translation: CASSPGAGAKAEAFF.

This chain links TRBV9 with TRBJ2-1; the match to TRBD2 covers 13 bases. The CDR3 length is 15 residues. The germline gives CDR1 SGDLS, CDR2 YYNGEE. J was trimmed by 6 bases and V by 3 bases; bases with no gene match: 3. As DNA, the CDR3 is TGTGCCAGCAGCGCCGGACTAGCGGGAGCCAATGAGCAGTTCTTC. Its translation is CASSAGLAGANEQFF.

The V and J genes are TRBV3-1 and TRBJ2-7; 8 positions agree with TRBD1. Germline V lookup: CDR1 LGHDT, CDR2 YNNKEL (reference sequence). The ends lost 7 bases at V and 9 bases at J; junction bases unmatched: 17. The CDR3 extends over 15 amino acids. Here the CDR3 reads CASTLSDRARGGQYF. For the CDR3, the DNA is TGTGCCAGCACTTTGTCGGACAGGGCCCGCGGAGGGCAGTACTTC.

This clonotype was detected a few times. The V gene is TRBV9, the J gene TRBJ2-2, with TRBD2 matching 7 bases. V lost 1 base, J lost 2 bases, and 5 bases stayed unmatched. Germline assignment: CDR1 SGDLS and CDR2 YYNGEE. CDR3 length: 16 residues. DNA of the CDR3: TGTGCCAGCAGCGTAAGCCTAGCGGATAACACCGGGGAGCTGTTTTTT. As protein: CASSVSLADNTGELFF.

A few counts support this clonotype. This chain joins TRBV5-1 and TRBJ2-7, with 11 bases that match TRBD2. V lost 1 base to trimming and J lost 6 bases; unmatched junction nucleotides: 12. Germline loops: CDR1 SGHRS, CDR2 YFSETQ. The CDR3 is made up of 17 amino acids. CDR3 DNA sequence: TGCGCCAGCAGCTTGACCGGGACTAGCGGAATCAAACCCGAGCAGTACTTC. This gives the protein CASSLTGTSGIKPEQYF.

A few counts support this clonotype. V usage is TRBV4-1 and J usage is TRBJ2-2, with 12 bases aligning to TRBD2. With 2 bases clipped from V and 6 bases from J, the junction kept 7 bases outside the gene matches. Germline V lookup: CDR1 MGHRA, CDR2 YSYEKL. This CDR3 has 17 amino acids. CDR3 nucleotides: TGCGCCAGCAGCCAACTACCGACTAGCGGGGGTGCCGGGGAGCTGTTTTTT. Translation gives CASSQLPTSGGAGELFF.

This sequence joins TRBV7-9 and TRBJ1-1; no clear D gene. Deletions cut 8 bases from V and 1 base from J, with 11 bases between. The CDR3 totals 13 residues. Looked up from germline, CDR1 is SEHNR and CDR2 is FQNEAQ (reference sequence). The CDR3 sequence is CASLSPPNTEAFF. The CDR3 bases are TGTGCCAGCCTTAGCCCCCCGAACACTGAAGCTTTCTTT.

The chain links TRBV12-3 or TRBV12-4 to TRBJ2-1; no firm D call. The ends were cut back, 4 bases at V and 11 bases at J, with 9 bases in the middle. The CDR3 has 11 residues. The CDR3 is CASSSQTKQFF. CDR3 bases: TGTGCCAGCAGTTCCCAGACGAAGCAGTTCTTC.